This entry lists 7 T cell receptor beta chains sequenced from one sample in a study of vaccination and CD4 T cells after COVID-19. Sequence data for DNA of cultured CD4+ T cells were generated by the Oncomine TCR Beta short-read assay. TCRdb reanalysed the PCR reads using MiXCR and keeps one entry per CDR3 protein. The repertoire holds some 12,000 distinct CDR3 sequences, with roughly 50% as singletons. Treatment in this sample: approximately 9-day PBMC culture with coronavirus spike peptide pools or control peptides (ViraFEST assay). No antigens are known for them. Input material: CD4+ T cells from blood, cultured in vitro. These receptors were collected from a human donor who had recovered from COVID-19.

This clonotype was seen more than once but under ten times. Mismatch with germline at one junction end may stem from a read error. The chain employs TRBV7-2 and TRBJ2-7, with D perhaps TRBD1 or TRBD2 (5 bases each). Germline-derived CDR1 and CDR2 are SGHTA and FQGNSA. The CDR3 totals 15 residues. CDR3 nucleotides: TGTGCCAGCAGCCTAGCCCCCGGACAAGCCTACGAGCAGTACTTC. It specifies CASSLAPGQAYEQYF.

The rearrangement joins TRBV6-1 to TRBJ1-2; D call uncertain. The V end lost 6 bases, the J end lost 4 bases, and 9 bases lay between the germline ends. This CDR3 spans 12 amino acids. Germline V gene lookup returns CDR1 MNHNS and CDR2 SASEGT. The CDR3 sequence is CASRMEPYGYTF. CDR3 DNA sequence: TGTGCCAGCAGAATGGAACCCTATGGCTACACCTTC.

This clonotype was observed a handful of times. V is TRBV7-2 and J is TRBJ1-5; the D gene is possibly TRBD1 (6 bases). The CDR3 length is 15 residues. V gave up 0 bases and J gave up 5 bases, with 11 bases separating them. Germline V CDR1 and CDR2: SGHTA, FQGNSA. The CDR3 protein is CASSLAGGPHQPQHF. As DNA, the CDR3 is TGTGCCAGCAGCTTAGCCGGGGGGCCTCATCAGCCCCAGCATTTT. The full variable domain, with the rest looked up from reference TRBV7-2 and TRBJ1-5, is GAGVSQSPSNKVTEKGKDVELRCDPISGHTALYWYRQSLGQGLEFLIYFQGNSAPDKSGLPSDRFSAERTGGSVSTLTIQRTQQEDSAVYLCASSLAGGPHQPQHFGDGTRLSIL.

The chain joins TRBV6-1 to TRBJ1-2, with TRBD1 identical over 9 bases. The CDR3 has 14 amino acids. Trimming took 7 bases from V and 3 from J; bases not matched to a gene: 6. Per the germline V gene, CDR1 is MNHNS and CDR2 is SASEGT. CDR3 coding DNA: TGTGCCAGCAACAACAGGGGGCTCGACTATGGCTACACCTTC. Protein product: CASNNRGLDYGYTF.

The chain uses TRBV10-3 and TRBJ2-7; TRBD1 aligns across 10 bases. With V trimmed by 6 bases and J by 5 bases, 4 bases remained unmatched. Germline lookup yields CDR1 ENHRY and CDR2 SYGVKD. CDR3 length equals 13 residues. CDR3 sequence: CAIRRTGGNEQYF. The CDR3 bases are TGTGCCATCAGGAGGACAGGGGGGAACGAGCAGTACTTC.

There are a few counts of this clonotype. DNA of the CDR3: TGTGCCAGCCAGGCACCCCATGTGAACACTGAAGCTTTCTTT. Protein sequence: CASQAPHVNTEAFF. The rearrangement links TRBV6-1 to TRBJ1-1; D gene ambiguous. Trimming removed 8 bases from V and 0 bases from J, with 13 bases in between. The CDR3 consists of 14 residues. Germline-derived CDR1 and CDR2 are MNHNS and SASEGT.

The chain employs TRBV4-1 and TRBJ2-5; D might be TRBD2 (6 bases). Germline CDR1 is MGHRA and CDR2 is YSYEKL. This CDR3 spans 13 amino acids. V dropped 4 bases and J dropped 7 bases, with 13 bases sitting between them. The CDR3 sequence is CASSLRLGATQYF. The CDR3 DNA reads TGCGCCAGCAGCCTTAGACTAGGAGCGACCCAGTACTTC.